Each of the 32 T cell receptor beta chains below was sequenced from the same sample in a study of cytomegalovirus exposure and HLA in healthy donors (dated by TCRdb to about 2017). Receptor libraries were prepared by the immunoSEQ multiplex PCR assay. TCRdb holds this immuneACCESS table with in-frame rearrangements only. Some clones are missing; in checked studies, unresolved V genes explain under half, and the rest has no known cause. The sample table contains about 130,000 clones; only one count was recorded for 89% of them. The ten largest clones capture approximately 1.2% of the sample. The sequenced sample consisted of PBMCs. The origin of the receptors is a young woman in good health and CMV-seronegative.

V usage is TRBV7-8 and J usage is TRBJ1-3; TRBD1 agrees at 7 bases. Trimming took 2 bases from V and 0 from J; bases not matched to a gene: 10. Germline CDR1 is SGHVS and CDR2 is FQNEAQ. The CDR3 is 18 amino acids. The CDR3 sequence: CASSLSGGGVRSGNTIYF. CDR3 DNA: TGTGCCAGCAGCTTATCTGGAGGGGGCGTTCGCTCTGGAAACACCATATATTTT.

This sequence joins TRBV5-1 and TRBJ2-1; D is perhaps TRBD2 (7 bases). Germline assignment: CDR1 SGHRS and CDR2 YFSETQ. V was trimmed by 1 base and J by 10 bases, leaving 15 bases between them. The CDR3 covers 14 residues. In nucleotides, the CDR3 is TGCGCCAGCAGCTTGTTCCGGGGGGCCTGGGAGCAGTTCTTC. Its protein is CASSLFRGAWEQFF.

The chain recombines TRBV2 with TRBJ2-2, with D tentatively TRBD2 (6 bases). Germline-derived CDR1 and CDR2 are SNHLY and FYNNEI. Trimming shortened V by 6 bases and J by 2 bases, and 22 bases separated the two germline ends. This CDR3 is 18 amino acids long. The CDR3 sequence is CASSYDRDSWSNTGELFF. The CDR3 DNA reads as TGTGCCAGCAGCTACGATCGGGACTCCTGGTCTAACACCGGGGAGCTGTTTTTT.

In nucleotides, the CDR3 is TGTGCCAGCTCACCACCGAACGCAGGGTTGAATGGCTACACCTTC. Translation gives CASSPPNAGLNGYTF. The chain is built from TRBV18 and TRBJ1-2; the D gene is possibly TRBD1 (5 bases). CDR3 length equals 15 residues. Germline CDR1 KGHSH, CDR2 LQKENI. Trimming stripped 0 bases from V and 6 bases from J, with 14 bases between.

The rearrangement uses TRBV4-1 and TRBJ2-7, with D perhaps TRBD2 (5 bases). V was clipped by 2 bases and J by 4 bases, with 12 bases between them. The V gene's germline CDR1 is MGHRA and CDR2 YSYEKL. The CDR3 spans 14 residues. CDR3 bases: TGCGCCAGCAGCCAACCTAGGAGGAGTTACGAGCAGTACTTC. Amino acids: CASSQPRRSYEQYF.

The chain carries TRBV5-5 and TRBJ2-3, with D maybe TRBD2 (6 bases). Trimming removed 5 bases from V and 4 bases from J, with 20 bases in between. Germline V gene data show CDR1 as SGHKS and CDR2 as YYEKEE (reference sequence). The CDR3 is made up of 16 amino acids. The chain's CDR3 is CASSTGLSLLADTQYF. CDR3 sequence (DNA): TGTGCCAGCAGTACGGGACTGTCCCTCTTGGCAGATACGCAGTATTTT.

The V and J genes are TRBV15 and TRBJ2-1; perhaps TRBD2 as D (5 bases). The ends were cut back, 5 bases at V and 2 bases at J, with 10 bases in the middle. There are 14 residues in the CDR3. Germline V CDR1 and CDR2: LNHNV, YYDKDF (reference sequence). CDR3 nucleotides: TGTGCCACCAGCCGGGATGGGGCCTACAATGAGCAGTTCTTC. Its protein is CATSRDGAYNEQFF.

This chain uses TRBV5-1 with TRBJ2-2, with TRBD1 matching 7 bases. V was pared by 4 bases and J by 0 bases, with 6 bases of the junction left unmatched. This CDR3 contains 16 residues. Germline V gene sequence: CDR1 SGHRS, CDR2 YFSETQ. Written as DNA, the CDR3 is TGCGCCAGCAGCAACCCGGGACAGTCGAACACCGGGGAGCTGTTTTTT. It encodes CASSNPGQSNTGELFF.

This clone was picked up one time. V gene TRBV19 combines with J gene TRBJ2-3; TRBD2 matches 9 bases. The CDR3 is made up of 13 amino acids. V was pared by 8 bases and J by 7 bases, with 7 bases of the junction left unmatched. From germline, CDR1 is LNHDA and CDR2 SQIVND (reference sequence). The CDR3 DNA follows: TGTGCCAGTGAGGCTAGCGGGGTGAATACGCAGTATTTT. This encodes CASEASGVNTQYF. Together with reference TRBV19 and TRBJ2-3, the CDR3 gives the full variable domain: DGGITQSPKYLFRKEGQNVTLSCEQNLNHDAMYWYRQDPGQGLRLIYYSQIVNDFQKGDIAEGYSVSREKKESFPLTVTSAQKNPTAFYLCASEASGVNTQYFGPGTRLTVL.

The chain is built from TRBV5-1 and TRBJ1-1, with 8 bases matching TRBD1. The CDR3 extends over 18 amino acids. From germline, CDR1 is SGHRS and CDR2 YFSETQ. V gave up 2 bases and J gave up 8 bases; unmatched junction bases: 20. In DNA, the CDR3 is TGCGCCAGCAGCTTAAAAATTTCAGGGGGCGCGAAGACAAACGAAGCTTTCTTT. Residues: CASSLKISGGAKTNEAFF.

J is TRBJ1-2 and V is TRBV6-5, with 8 bases identical to TRBD1. CDR3 length: 16 amino acids. Germline V lookup: CDR1 MNHEY, CDR2 SVGAGI. With 0 bases clipped from V and 3 bases from J, the junction kept 6 bases outside the gene matches. CDR3 loop: CASSYSLTGAHYGYTF. CDR3 nucleotide sequence: TGTGCCAGCAGTTACTCCTTGACAGGGGCCCACTATGGCTACACCTTC.

The chain recombines TRBV14 with TRBJ2-1; tentatively, D is TRBD1 (5 bases). The germline CDR1 and CDR2 sequences are SGHDN and FVKESK. The CDR3 consists of 12 residues. Trimming removed 4 bases at V and 15 bases at J, with 16 bases between. The CDR3 DNA follows: TGTGCCAGCAGCCGGCAGGGAATCTGGCCGTTCTTC. It specifies CASSRQGIWPFF.

The chain is built from TRBV2 and TRBJ2-2; 10 nucleotides align to TRBD1. CDR3 length equals 14 residues. V was clipped by 11 bases and J by 7 bases; unmatched bases: 10. CDR1 is SNHLY, CDR2 FYNNEI, per germline. CDR3 residues: CAGTTGTGDGELFF. CDR3 coding DNA: TGTGCCGGCACGACCGGGACAGGGGACGGGGAGCTGTTTTTT.

This clone was detected only once. The chain is built from TRBV18 and TRBJ1-3; the D gene is possibly TRBD1 (6 bases). The CDR3 covers 16 residues. Germline loops: CDR1 KGHSH, CDR2 LQKENI. Trimming removed 4 bases from V and 0 bases from J, with 13 bases in between. This chain's CDR3 is CASSLAYRDSGNTIYF. In nucleotides, the CDR3 is TGTGCCAGCTCACTCGCTTACAGGGACTCTGGAAACACCATATATTTT.

This clone was recorded a few times. This chain uses TRBV2 with TRBJ1-5; TRBD1 is a possible D gene (5 bases). CDR1 SNHLY and CDR2 FYNNEI come from the germline V gene. The V gene lost 8 bases and the J gene lost 2 bases, with 13 bases spanning the gap. The CDR3 contains 14 residues. The CDR3 sequence: CASLGHIRNQPQHF. CDR3 bases: TGTGCCAGCCTCGGACATATTCGCAATCAGCCCCAGCATTTT.

V and J are TRBV5-1 and TRBJ2-1; 15 positions match TRBD2. Trimming took 5 bases from V and 6 from J; bases not matched to a gene: 0. This CDR3 is 14 amino acids long. Germline loops: CDR1 SGHRS, CDR2 YFSETQ. CDR3: CASRGLAGGNEQFF. CDR3 DNA: TGCGCCAGCAGGGGACTAGCGGGGGGCAATGAGCAGTTCTTC.

This chain uses TRBV7-8 with TRBJ1-3; no clear D gene. V lost 2 bases, J lost 4 bases, and 18 bases lay in between. The germline CDR1 and CDR2 sequences are SGHVS and FQNEAQ. CDR3 length equals 17 residues. DNA for the CDR3: TGTGCCAGCAGCTTATATCTCCGGGGAACAGCCGGAAACACCATATATTTT. Protein product: CASSLYLRGTAGNTIYF. Full variable domain (remainder filled in from reference TRBV7-8 and TRBJ1-3): GAGVSQSPRYKVAKRGQDVALRCDPISGHVSLFWYQQALGQGPEFLTYFQNEAQLDKSGLPSDRFFAERPEGSVSTLKIQRTQQEDSAVYLCASSLYLRGTAGNTIYFGEGSWLTVV.

The J gene is TRBJ2-3, the V gene TRBV27; D possibly corresponds to TRBD2 (6 bases). The CDR3 consists of 13 residues. Germline CDR1 MNHEY, CDR2 SMNVEV (reference sequence). With 8 bases removed from V and 2 bases from J, the gap between germline ends came to 11 bases. For the CDR3, the DNA is TGTGCCAGCGCGAGGAGGGACACAGATACGCAGTATTTT. Translation: CASARRDTDTQYF.

The chain recombines TRBV5-1 with TRBJ2-7; TRBD2 matches 12 bases. Germline V lookup: CDR1 SGHRS, CDR2 YFSETQ. V shed 4 bases, J shed 3 bases, and the junction held 14 bases outside the gene matches. The CDR3 extends over 18 amino acids. CDR3 in amino acids: CASSRGLAGNIQSYEQYF. CDR3 nucleotide sequence: TGCGCCAGCAGCCGCGGACTAGCGGGGAACATACAGAGCTACGAGCAGTACTTC.

The chain uses TRBV13 and TRBJ2-7, with 9 bases matching TRBD1. With 5 bases clipped from V and 11 bases from J, the junction kept 10 bases outside the gene matches. Germline-derived CDR1 and CDR2 are PRHDT and FYEKMQ (reference sequence). There are 13 residues in the CDR3. This CDR3 is CASSMNTGGAKYF. The CDR3, as DNA: TGTGCCAGCAGCATGAATACAGGGGGCGCGAAGTACTTC.

The chain has TRBV21-1 and TRBJ1-2. TRBV21-1 is an annotated pseudogene. The CDR3 has 15 residues. CDR3 residues: CASSKPRRADYGYTF. The CDR3 DNA sequence: TGTGCCAGCAGCAAACCTCGGAGGGCGGACTATGGCTACACCTTC.

V gene TRBV9 combines with J gene TRBJ2-2, with a weak D call TRBD1 (6 bases). The CDR3 covers 12 residues. V gave up 2 bases and J gave up 12 bases, with 11 bases separating them. The germline V gene has CDR1 SGDLS and CDR2 YYNGEE. The CDR3 DNA reads TGTGCCAGCAGCGTTCGGCAGGGGAAGCTGTTTTTT. Its translation: CASSVRQGKLFF.

In nucleotides, the CDR3 is TGTGCCAGCAGCCAACCTCTAGCGGGGGGGCGGTATGAGCAGTTCTTC. Translation gives CASSQPLAGGRYEQFF. This chain joins TRBV7-6 and TRBJ2-1; 12 bases fit TRBD2. The CDR3 length is 16 residues. In germline, CDR1 is SGHVS, CDR2 FNYEAQ. Trimming removed 5 bases from V and 8 bases from J; junction bases left unmatched: 10.

The rearrangement links TRBV5-4 to TRBJ2-3; perhaps TRBD2 as D (7 bases). CDR1 and CDR2 (germline): SGHNT, YYREEE (reference sequence). The germline V and J ends were trimmed by 2 bases and 5 bases, with 12 bases remaining between them. This CDR3 is built from 14 residues. This chain's CDR3 is CASSFGGAVDTQYF. The DNA for the CDR3 is TGTGCCAGCAGCTTTGGGGGGGCCGTAGATACGCAGTATTTT.

The chain links TRBV27 to TRBJ1-5, with D hard to call. Per germline, CDR1 MNHEY and CDR2 SMNVEV (reference sequence). The V gene lost 3 bases and the J gene lost 9 bases, with 9 bases spanning the gap. This CDR3 spans 12 amino acids. This chain's CDR3 is CASSFLAGPQHF. DNA for the CDR3: TGTGCCAGCAGTTTCCTCGCGGGGCCCCAGCATTTT.

This chain joins TRBV27 and TRBJ2-7; D might be TRBD1 (5 bases). The V gene's germline CDR1 is MNHEY and CDR2 SMNVEV (reference sequence). The V and J ends lost 7 bases and 4 bases respectively, with 23 bases between them. The CDR3 spans 16 residues. The CDR3 region has the DNA TGTGCCAGCAAATCAAGGGGCCCAACCCTCGATTACGAGCAGTACTTC. This sequence encodes CASKSRGPTLDYEQYF.

This chain connects TRBV6-6 to TRBJ2-1, with D perhaps matching TRBD1 (6 bases). V gave up 0 bases and J gave up 9 bases, with 15 bases separating them. Germline CDR1 MNHNY, CDR2 SVGAGI (reference sequence). The CDR3 spans 15 residues. For the CDR3, the DNA is TGTGCCAGCAGTTACTCGACACAGGGTGTCGGTGAGCAGTTCTTC. Translating gives CASSYSTQGVGEQFF.

Comments on this clone: This may be a read error: a much more frequent sequence differs by one nucleotide. The rearrangement links TRBV11-2 to TRBJ1-3, with 9 bases fitting TRBD1. Losses at the gene ends were 6 bases for V and 4 bases for J; bases not matched to a gene: 1. The CDR3 loop spans 13 amino acids. In germline, CDR1 is SGHAT, CDR2 FQNNGV. The CDR3 coding sequence is TGTGCCAGCAGGGGGACAGGGGGAAACACCATATATTTT. This gives the protein CASRGTGGNTIYF.

The chain combines TRBV5-1 with TRBJ2-7; TRBD1 aligns across 9 bases. The CDR3 runs to 14 residues. J was trimmed by 6 bases and V by 4 bases; bases with no gene match: 8. Germline CDR1 is SGHRS and CDR2 is YFSETQ. CDR3 region: CASSPRDREAEQYF. The CDR3 DNA sequence: TGCGCCAGCAGCCCCCGGGACAGGGAAGCCGAGCAGTACTTC.

The chain recombines TRBV27 with TRBJ1-6; 11 nucleotides align to TRBD1. The germline CDR1 and CDR2 sequences are MNHEY and SMNVEV (reference sequence). V trimming: 1 base; J trimming: 14 bases; junction bases outside the gene matches: 10. This CDR3 is 16 amino acids long. Here the CDR3 reads CASSLFGGQGVFSLHF. In nucleotides, the CDR3 is TGTGCCAGCAGTTTATTCGGGGGACAGGGGGTTTTCTCCCTCCACTTT.

The rearrangement links TRBV7-2 to TRBJ1-5; D is possibly TRBD1 (5 bases). Trimming took off 5 bases at V and 6 bases at J, with 14 bases between the two ends. Germline V gene lookup returns CDR1 SGHTA and CDR2 FQGNSA. The CDR3 runs to 14 residues. The CDR3 spells CASSRPDSVQPQHF. The CDR3 DNA is TGTGCCAGCAGCCGACCTGACAGCGTTCAGCCCCAGCATTTT.

The chain has TRBV10-2 and TRBJ1-1; D gene unclear. Germline V gene lookup returns CDR1 WSHSY and CDR2 SAAADI. This CDR3 contains 15 residues. V was clipped by 9 bases and J by 8 bases, with 25 bases between them. The CDR3 bases are TGCGCCAGTAGTAGGGATTTCGATGGACGGGGAGAAGCTTTCTTT. Protein product: CASSRDFDGRGEAFF.